The 30 T cell receptor beta chains below were found in one sample sequenced in a study of blood T cell repertoires in COVID-19. TCRdb keeps only in-frame clones here, not all; method: immunoSEQ multiplex PCR. Of 60,000 or so clones in the sample, about 85% were seen once. Sequencing was performed on peripheral blood. Receptors were obtained from a human donor with acute or convalescent COVID-19. The donor label of this sample is uncertain.

V gene TRBV11-3 combines with J gene TRBJ2-1; 13 bases are a match to TRBD2. This CDR3 is built from 16 residues. The junction had 9 bases not matched to a gene; V was cut back by 4 bases and J by 9 bases. Germline CDR1 and CDR2: SGHNT and YENEEA. The CDR3 region has the DNA TGTGCCAGCAGCTCGCCGACTAGCGGGAGGAAGGTTGAGCAGTTCTTC. Translated, it gives CASSSPTSGRKVEQFF.

This clone was found once. The CDR3 spells CASSRDRGGEKLFF. CDR3 sequence (DNA): TGTGCCAGCAGTCGGGACAGGGGTGGGGAAAAACTGTTTTTT. V is TRBV2 and J is TRBJ1-4; TRBD1 agrees at 10 bases. V dropped 5 bases and J dropped 8; count of bases not matched to a gene: 5. The CDR3 loop spans 14 amino acids. Germline V gene data show CDR1 as SNHLY and CDR2 as FYNNEI.

The chain's CDR3 is CASSQLAGDTGELFF. CDR3 DNA sequence: TGCGCCAGCAGCCAACTAGCGGGGGACACCGGGGAGCTGTTTTTT. The chain recombines TRBV4-1 with TRBJ2-2; 10 bases align to TRBD2. J gave up 3 bases and V 2 bases, and 0 bases lay outside the gene matches. Germline loops: CDR1 MGHRA, CDR2 YSYEKL. This CDR3 region has 15 residues.

The rearrangement links TRBV3-1 (or the pseudogene TRBV3-2) to TRBJ2-1; a weak D match, TRBD2 (7 bases). The CDR3 has 13 residues. Germline loops: CDR1 LGHDT, CDR2 YNNKEL (reference sequence). V was shortened by 1 base and J by 15 bases, with 16 bases between the two germline ends. The CDR3 reads CASSQGDRGARFF. CDR3 in DNA: TGTGCCAGCAGCCAAGGGGACCGGGGGGCGAGGTTCTTC.

The genes are TRBV18 and TRBJ1-1; D gene ambiguous. The CDR3 is 14 residues long. The V end lost 3 bases, the J end lost 6 bases, and 14 bases lay between the germline ends. In germline, CDR1 is KGHSH, CDR2 LQKENI. This CDR3 reads CASSPDLERAEAFF. The CDR3 region has the DNA TGTGCCAGCTCACCCGACCTAGAACGCGCTGAAGCTTTCTTT.

The chain is built from TRBV3-1 (or the pseudogene TRBV3-2) and TRBJ1-1; 10 bases line up with TRBD1. This CDR3 is 13 amino acids long. Trimming took 4 bases from V and 11 from J; bases not matched to a gene: 7. CDR1 and CDR2 from the germline V gene are LGHDT and YNNKEL (reference sequence). CDR3 in DNA: TGTGCCAGCAGCCGCGCTGTGGACAGGGGGGCTTTCTTT. This translates into CASSRAVDRGAFF.

The chain is built from TRBV6-5 and TRBJ2-2; D unresolved. This CDR3 has 14 residues. Germline values: CDR1 MNHEY, CDR2 SVGAGI. V lost 8 bases to trimming and J lost 2 bases, with 12 bases between them. This chain's CDR3 is CASSSLRNTGELFF. The CDR3 region has the DNA TGTGCCAGCTCTTCGCTGCGAAACACCGGGGAGCTGTTTTTT.

The chain couples TRBV19 to TRBJ1-5; 10 bases fit TRBD1. CDR3 length equals 16 residues. V gave up 6 bases and J gave up 3 bases; unmatched junction bases: 8. Germline V CDR1 and CDR2: LNHDA, SQIVND (reference sequence). This CDR3 reads CASRAADRGTNQPQHF. DNA for the CDR3: TGTGCCAGTAGGGCCGCGGACAGGGGGACCAATCAGCCCCAGCATTTT.

The genes are TRBV27 and TRBJ2-7; possibly TRBD1 for D (6 bases). CDR1 is MNHEY and CDR2 is SMNVEV in the germline V gene (reference sequence). Trimming removed 4 bases at V and 2 bases at J, with 18 bases between. This CDR3 is 16 amino acids long. CDR3: CASSYAGTYSTYEQYF. DNA for the CDR3: TGTGCCAGCAGTTATGCAGGGACATACAGTACCTACGAGCAGTACTTC.

The chain joins TRBV27 to TRBJ2-6; no definite D call. This CDR3 has 14 amino acids. V lost 11 bases and J lost 0, with 11 bases in between. Germline assignment: CDR1 MNHEY and CDR2 SMNVEV (reference sequence). DNA of the CDR3: TGTGCCTCGAAGAGAGGCTCTGGGGCCAACGTCCTGACTTTC. Amino acid sequence: CASKRGSGANVLTF.

The gene calls are TRBV9 and TRBJ1-2, with D possibly being TRBD1 (5 bases). Germline V gene sequence: CDR1 SGDLS, CDR2 YYNGEE. The length of the CDR3 is 14 residues. V dropped 4 bases and J dropped 6 bases, with 16 bases sitting between them. In DNA, the CDR3 is TGTGCCAGCAGCCCACGAGAGGGGAGGGATGGCTACACCTTC. It translates to CASSPREGRDGYTF.

A few counts support this clone. The chain links TRBV11-2 to TRBJ2-5, with 10 nucleotides matching TRBD2. Trimming at V came to 0 bases and at J to 3 bases, leaving 4 bases not matched to a gene. The CDR3 spans 16 residues. The germline V gene has CDR1 SGHAT and CDR2 FQNNGV. The CDR3 bases are TGTGCCAGCAGCTTAGAGCCAGCGGGAGGGAAAGAGACCCAGTACTTC. It encodes CASSLEPAGGKETQYF.

The chain employs TRBV28 and TRBJ2-1; weak D call: TRBD2 (5 bases). Trimming removed 8 bases from V and 4 bases from J, with 24 bases in between. Per the germline V gene, CDR1 is MDHEN and CDR2 is SYDVKM. This CDR3 spans 17 amino acids. The CDR3 region has the DNA TGTGCCAGCGGGGATCTGAGCTGGAGCGGCGGGTACAATGAGCAGTTCTTC. It specifies CASGDLSWSGGYNEQFF.

The V gene is TRBV5-6, the J gene TRBJ1-2, with TRBD1 matching 7 bases. The CDR3 runs 16 residues. Germline assignment: CDR1 SGHDT and CDR2 YYEEEE. After removal of 1 base from V and 4 bases from J, the junction contained 10 bases not matched to a gene. CDR3 in amino acids: CASSLPRTGVGYGYTF. DNA for the CDR3: TGTGCCAGCAGCTTGCCACGTACAGGGGTGGGCTATGGCTACACCTTC.

The chain couples TRBV24-1 to TRBJ2-3; 7 bases are shared with TRBD1. Germline CDR1 KGHDR, CDR2 SFDVKD. The CDR3 covers 15 residues. Losses at the gene ends were 5 bases for V and 1 base for J; bases not matched to a gene: 5. The CDR3 region has the DNA TGTGCCACCAGTGCCCCCGGGACAGGCACAGATACGCAGTATTTT. The encoded protein is CATSAPGTGTDTQYF.

The V call is TRBV25-1, the J call TRBJ2-2; D perhaps matches TRBD2 (7 bases). V was pared by 1 base and J by 15 bases, with 15 bases between. Germline V gene lookup returns CDR1 MGHDK and CDR2 SYGVNS. This CDR3 comprises 13 residues. The CDR3 nucleotides read TGTGCCAGCAGTGAATCGGTTCAGGGGAGGGTGTTTTTT. Its protein product is CASSESVQGRVFF.

The chain combines TRBV7-9 with TRBJ1-5, with D unresolved. The CDR3 runs to 16 residues. V lost 4 bases to trimming and J lost 2 bases, with 15 bases between them. The germline gives CDR1 SEHNR, CDR2 FQNEAQ (reference sequence). The chain's CDR3 is CASSSPVGVGNQPQHF. The CDR3 nucleotides read TGTGCCAGCAGCTCGCCCGTCGGGGTGGGCAATCAGCCCCAGCATTTT.

The J gene is TRBJ2-1, the V gene TRBV6-6; D is ambiguous. The V end lost 0 bases, the J end lost 6 bases, and 3 bases lay between the germline ends. Per germline, CDR1 MNHNY and CDR2 SVGAGI (reference sequence). This CDR3 has 12 amino acids. CDR3 region: CASSYSSNEQFF. CDR3 DNA: TGTGCCAGCAGTTACTCCAGCAATGAGCAGTTCTTC.

The rearrangement uses TRBV9 and TRBJ2-2; 8 bases agree with TRBD2. CDR3 size: 18 residues. Germline V gene lookup returns CDR1 SGDLS and CDR2 YYNGEE. The J segment lost 0 bases and the V segment lost 0 bases, leaving 7 bases of the junction unmatched. The DNA of the CDR3 is TGTGCCAGCAGCGTAGTTCCAGCGGGAGAATCGAACACCGGGGAGCTGTTTTTT. The encoded protein is CASSVVPAGESNTGELFF.

The CDR3 reads CATSGDTYEKLFF. The CDR3 DNA follows: TGTGCCACCAGTGGAGACACGTATGAAAAACTGTTTTTT. The rearrangement links TRBV24-1 to TRBJ1-4, with no clear D. CDR3 length: 13 amino acids. V gave up 5 bases and J gave up 6 bases, with 9 bases separating them. Germline lookup yields CDR1 KGHDR and CDR2 SFDVKD.

The rearrangement joins TRBV4-2 to TRBJ1-5, with D unresolved. The CDR3 is 14 residues long. Between the trimmed V and J ends, which lost 2 bases and 2 bases, there was a span of 7 bases. Germline V gives CDR1 LGHNA, CDR2 YNFKEQ. The CDR3 nucleotides read TGTGCCAGCAGCCAAACCGGGGGCAATCAGCCCCAGCATTTT. Translation: CASSQTGGNQPQHF.

This clone was seen just once. The chain joins TRBV18 to TRBJ1-2; the D is unclear. CDR1 and CDR2 (germline): KGHSH, LQKENI. Trimming cost V 2 bases and J 4 bases, with 14 bases left between them. The CDR3 runs 15 residues. The CDR3 is CASSPAGQGGYGYTF. DNA of the CDR3: TGTGCCAGCTCACCAGCCGGGCAAGGAGGCTATGGCTACACCTTC. Looking up the rest from reference TRBV18 and TRBJ1-2 gives the full variable domain: NAGVMQNPRHLVRRRGQEARLRCSPMKGHSHVYWYRQLPEEGLKFMVYLQKENIIDESGMPKERFSAEFPKEGPSILRIQQVVRGDSAAYFCASSPAGQGGYGYTFGSGTRLTVV.

CDR3 in amino acids: CASSPSTGLYEQYV. The CDR3 DNA sequence: TGTGCCAGCAGCCCATCGACAGGATTATACGAGCAGTACGTC. The rearrangement uses TRBV7-9 and TRBJ2-7, with D possibly TRBD1 on 6 matching bases. The V end lost 5 bases, the J end lost 4 bases, and 15 bases lay between the germline ends. This CDR3 comprises 14 residues. CDR1 and CDR2 (germline): SEHNR, FQNEAQ (reference sequence).

This chain connects TRBV19 to TRBJ1-5; 8 positions match TRBD1. This CDR3 has 14 residues. Per germline, CDR1 LNHDA and CDR2 SQIVND (reference sequence). With 7 bases clipped from V and 4 bases from J, the junction kept 6 bases outside the gene matches. CDR3 protein: CASTWGQDNQPQHF. The DNA of the CDR3 is TGTGCCAGTACCTGGGGACAGGATAATCAGCCCCAGCATTTT.

DNA of the CDR3: TGTGCCAGCAGTCCGCGGAACAGGGTCTATAATTCACCCCTCCACTTT. It codes for CASSPRNRVYNSPLHF. V usage is TRBV27 and J usage is TRBJ1-6; tentatively, D is TRBD1 (6 bases). Germline V gives CDR1 MNHEY, CDR2 SMNVEV (reference sequence). V was clipped by 5 bases and J by 3 bases, with 14 bases between them. The CDR3 totals 16 residues.

This clone appeared once. V gene TRBV5-6 combines with J gene TRBJ2-1; TRBD2 matches 9 bases. Trimming cost V 0 bases and J 0 bases; bases outside gene matches: 1. Germline V gene sequence: CDR1 SGHDT, CDR2 YYEEEE. This CDR3 has 16 amino acids. This chain's CDR3 is CASSLGLAVSYNEQFF. DNA of the CDR3: TGTGCCAGCAGCTTGGGACTAGCGGTCTCCTACAATGAGCAGTTCTTC.

The chain employs TRBV7-2 and TRBJ1-1, with D possibly matching TRBD1 (5 bases). This CDR3 comprises 14 residues. Germline V CDR1 and CDR2: SGHTA, FQGNSA. The germline V and J ends were trimmed by 5 bases and 1 base, with 11 bases remaining between them. CDR3 protein: CASSPGGANTEAFF. For the CDR3, the DNA is TGTGCCAGCAGCCCCGGGGGAGCGAACACTGAAGCTTTCTTT.

The CDR3 loop is CASSPGTSGGAETQYF. CDR3 in DNA: TGTGCCAGCAGCCCCGGGACTAGCGGGGGGGCAGAGACCCAGTACTTC. The J gene is TRBJ2-5, the V gene TRBV4-2, with TRBD2 matching 16 bases. V shed 4 bases, J shed 4 bases, and the junction held 3 bases outside the gene matches. The CDR3 totals 16 residues. Germline V gene lookup returns CDR1 LGHNA and CDR2 YNFKEQ.

This sequence joins TRBV9 and TRBJ1-6; maybe TRBD1 (6 bases). V lost 3 bases and J 2 bases, leaving 18 bases between the germline ends. CDR1 is SGDLS, CDR2 YYNGEE, per germline. The CDR3 runs to 18 residues. CDR3 coding DNA: TGTGCCAGCAGCGCAGGACACAGGGCCACCGCCTATAATTCACCCCTCCACTTT. This codes for CASSAGHRATAYNSPLHF.

The genes are TRBV18 and TRBJ1-1; 8 bases align to TRBD1. Trimming at V came to 3 bases and at J to 4 bases, leaving 7 bases not matched to a gene. The CDR3 runs 15 residues. CDR1 and CDR2 (germline): KGHSH, LQKENI. As DNA, the CDR3 is TGTGCCAGCTCACCCGTAGGACAGGGATCCACTGAAGCTTTCTTT. This gives the protein CASSPVGQGSTEAFF.